This entry lists 3 T cell receptor beta chains sequenced from one sample in a study of blood T cell repertoires in COVID-19. Only in-frame clones appear in the TCRdb table, and some are missing; sequencing was by immunoSEQ multiplex PCR. Of about 180,000 clones in the sample, 80% to 90% were seen once. Source material: peripheral blood. The receptors were sampled from a human donor with active or convalescent COVID-19. The donor label of this sample is uncertain.

CDR3 DNA sequence: TGTGCCAGTAGCCCGGGGGGCCACGAGCAGTACTTC. This encodes CASSPGGHEQYF. The V and J genes are TRBV19 and TRBJ2-7, with D possibly matching TRBD2 (7 bases). Germline V gene data show CDR1 as LNHDA and CDR2 as SQIVND (reference sequence). There are 12 residues in the CDR3. V lost 6 bases to trimming and J lost 5 bases, with 11 bases between them.

This chain uses TRBV5-1 with TRBJ2-3; 11 positions match TRBD2. The germline gives CDR1 SGHRS, CDR2 YFSETQ. V gave up 7 bases and J gave up 6 bases; unmatched junction bases: 10. CDR3 size: 15 residues. Written as DNA, the CDR3 is TGCGCCAGCCGTCTTAGCGGGGGGGCCGGGGATACGCAGTATTTT. Translated, it gives CASRLSGGAGDTQYF.

The chain uses TRBV5-1 and TRBJ1-3; the D gene is possibly TRBD1 (6 bases). There are 15 residues in the CDR3. The germline V gene has CDR1 SGHRS and CDR2 YFSETQ. V lost 4 bases and J lost 0, with 11 bases in between. This CDR3 reads CASSPGHPSGNTIYF. The CDR3 DNA reads TGCGCCAGCAGCCCGGGACACCCCTCTGGAAACACCATATATTTT. The full variable domain, its missing parts supplied by reference TRBV5-1 and TRBJ1-3, is KAGVTQTPRYLIKTRGQQVTLSCSPISGHRSVSWYQQTPGQGLQFLFEYFSETQRNKGNFPGRFSGRQFSNSRSEMNVSTLELGDSALYLCASSPGHPSGNTIYFGEGSWLTVV.